This T cell receptor beta chain came from a study of identical twins. Overall study findings and caveats: Researchers caution that invariant MAIT and iNKT cells could partly confound zero-insertion analyses. Modeled out-of-frame TCR alpha sharing in monozygotic twins fell below observed levels. A lower insertion count was a feature of abundant cord blood beta clonotypes, with no such feature in memory repertoires.

TCRdb reprocessed the 5' RACE reads with MiXCR, giving one entry per CDR3 protein. The sample shows 300,000 or so distinct CDR3 sequences, over 8.5% of them seen only once. This clonotype was found a few times. What it binds is unknown. CDR3 length equals 11 residues. Germline values: CDR1 SNHLY, CDR2 FYNNEI. Trimming removed 0 bases at V and 4 bases at J, with 0 bases between. Separately, the same data were catalogued under a study of yellow fever vaccine responses in identical twins. Per that paper: After vaccination, twins' T cell response reportedly seemed partly convergent, partly personalized.

Material for sequencing was CD8+ T cells sorted from blood. The chain combines TRBV2 with TRBJ1-1; D is uncertain. This receptor was identified in a woman between 18 and 29 years old in good health. In nucleotides, the CDR3 is TGTGCCAGCAGTGAAGCCACTGAAGCTTTCTTT. It codes for CASSEATEAFF.